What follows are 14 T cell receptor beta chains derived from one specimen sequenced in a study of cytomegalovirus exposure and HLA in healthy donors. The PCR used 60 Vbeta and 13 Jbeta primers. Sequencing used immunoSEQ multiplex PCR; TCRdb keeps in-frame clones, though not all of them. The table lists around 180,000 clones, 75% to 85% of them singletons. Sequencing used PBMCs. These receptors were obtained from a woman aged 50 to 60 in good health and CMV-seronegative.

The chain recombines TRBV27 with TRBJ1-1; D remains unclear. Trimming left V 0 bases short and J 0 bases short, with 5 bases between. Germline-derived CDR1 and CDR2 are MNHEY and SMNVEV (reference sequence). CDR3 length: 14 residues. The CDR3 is CASSLSGVNTEAFF. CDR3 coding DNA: TGTGCCAGCAGTTTATCCGGGGTGAACACTGAAGCTTTCTTT.

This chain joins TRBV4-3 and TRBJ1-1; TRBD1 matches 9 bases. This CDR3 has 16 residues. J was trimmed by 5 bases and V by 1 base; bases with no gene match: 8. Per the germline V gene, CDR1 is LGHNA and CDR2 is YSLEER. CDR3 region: CASSQGDRDDRTEAFF. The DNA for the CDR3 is TGCGCCAGCAGCCAAGGGGACAGGGATGATCGGACTGAAGCTTTCTTT.

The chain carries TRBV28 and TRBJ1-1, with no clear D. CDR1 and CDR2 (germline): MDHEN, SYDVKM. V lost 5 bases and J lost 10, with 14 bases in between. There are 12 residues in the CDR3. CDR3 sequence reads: CASSVSVLAAFF. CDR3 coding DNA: TGTGCCAGCAGTGTTTCTGTGCTAGCAGCTTTCTTT.

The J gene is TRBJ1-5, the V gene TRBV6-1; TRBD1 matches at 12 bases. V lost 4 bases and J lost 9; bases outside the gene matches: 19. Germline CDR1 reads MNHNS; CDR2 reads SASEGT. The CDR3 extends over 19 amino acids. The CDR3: CASSVFVGGQGAVFSPQHF. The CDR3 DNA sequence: TGTGCCAGCAGTGTTTTTGTTGGGGGACAGGGGGCGGTTTTCTCGCCCCAGCATTTT.

CDR3 amino acids: CASSRYGGTDTQYF. The CDR3 coding sequence is TGTGCCAGCAGCCGCTATGGTGGCACAGATACGCAGTATTTT. The V and J genes are TRBV5-6 and TRBJ2-3; no clear D. The germline V and J ends were trimmed by 4 bases and 1 base, with 10 bases remaining between them. CDR3 length: 14 amino acids. From germline, CDR1 is SGHDT and CDR2 YYEEEE.

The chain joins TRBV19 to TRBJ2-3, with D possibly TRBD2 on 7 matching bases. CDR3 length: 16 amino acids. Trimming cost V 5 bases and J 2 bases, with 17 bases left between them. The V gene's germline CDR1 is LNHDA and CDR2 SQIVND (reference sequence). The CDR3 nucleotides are TGTGCCAGTAGTTATGGGGGGGGGCCCCCCACAGATACGCAGTATTTT. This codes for CASSYGGGPPTDTQYF.

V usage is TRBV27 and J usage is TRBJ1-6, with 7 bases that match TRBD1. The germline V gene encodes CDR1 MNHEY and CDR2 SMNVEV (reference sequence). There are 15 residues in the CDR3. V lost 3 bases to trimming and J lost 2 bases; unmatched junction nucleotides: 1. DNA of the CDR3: TGTGCCAGCAGTTTCGGGACAGCCTATAATTCACCCCTCCACTTT. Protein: CASSFGTAYNSPLHF.

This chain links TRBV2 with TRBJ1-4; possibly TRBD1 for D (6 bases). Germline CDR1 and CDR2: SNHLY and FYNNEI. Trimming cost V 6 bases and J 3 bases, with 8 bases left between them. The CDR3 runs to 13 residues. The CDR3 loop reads CASRQGANEKLFF. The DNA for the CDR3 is TGTGCCAGCAGACAGGGTGCTAATGAAAAACTGTTTTTT.

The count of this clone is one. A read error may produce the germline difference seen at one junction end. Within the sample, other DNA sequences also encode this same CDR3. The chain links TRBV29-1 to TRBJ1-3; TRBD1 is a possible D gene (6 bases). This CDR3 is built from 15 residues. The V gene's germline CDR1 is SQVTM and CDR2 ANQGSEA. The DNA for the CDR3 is TGCAGCGTTGCGAAAGGGGGATTCTCTGGAAACACCATATATTTC. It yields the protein CSVAKGGFSGNTIYF.

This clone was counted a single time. CDR3 in amino acids: CASTLRTPKTEAFF. The CDR3 coding sequence is TGTGCCAGCACCTTACGTACTCCAAAAACTGAAGCTTTCTTT. This chain uses TRBV28 with TRBJ1-1, with no clear D. Germline assignment: CDR1 MDHEN and CDR2 SYDVKM. This CDR3 is built from 14 residues. Trimming removed 7 bases at V and 5 bases at J, with 17 bases between.

The CDR3 region is CASSPGLAGDEQFF. The CDR3 DNA is TGTGCCAGCAGCCCGGGACTAGCGGGGGATGAGCAGTTCTTC. The genes are TRBV11-3 and TRBJ2-1; TRBD2 matches 14 bases. This CDR3 region has 14 residues. J gave up 8 bases and V 5 bases, and 2 bases lay outside the gene matches. CDR1 and CDR2 from the germline V gene are SGHNT and YENEEA.

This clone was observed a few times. The chain's CDR3 is CASSLGSTGLAKNIQYF. The CDR3 coding sequence is TGTGCCAGCAGCTTAGGTTCAACAGGGTTAGCCAAAAACATTCAGTACTTC. The chain is built from TRBV7-2 and TRBJ2-4, with D possibly matching TRBD1 (6 bases). Trimming stripped 1 base from V and 0 bases from J, with 13 bases between. The CDR3 is made up of 17 amino acids. CDR1 SGHTA and CDR2 FQGNSA come from the germline V gene.

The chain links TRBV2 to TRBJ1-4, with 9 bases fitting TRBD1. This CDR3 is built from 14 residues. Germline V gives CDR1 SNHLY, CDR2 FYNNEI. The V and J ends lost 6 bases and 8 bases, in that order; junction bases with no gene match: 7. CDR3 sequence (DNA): TGTGCCAGCAGAGAACAGGGGGCGAGGGAAAAACTGTTTTTT. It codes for CASREQGAREKLFF.

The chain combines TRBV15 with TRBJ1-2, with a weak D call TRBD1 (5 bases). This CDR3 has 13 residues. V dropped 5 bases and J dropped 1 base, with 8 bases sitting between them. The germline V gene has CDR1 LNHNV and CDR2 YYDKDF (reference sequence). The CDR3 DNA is TGTGCCACCAGCCTAGACAGTAACTATGGCTACACCTTC. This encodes CATSLDSNYGYTF.